Here is one T cell receptor beta chain with its context. No antigen is known for it. Sequenced material consisted of expressed TCRB transcripts (all of the isolated RNA was reverse transcribed). The average output of naive, central memory and regulatory T cell samples was roughly 3.6 million reads. Measured with immunoSEQ multiplex PCR; TCRdb has only the in-frame clones, and not every one. Among about 340,000 clones listed, 9.3% were seen once. This sample was taken from a study of beta chain features in type 1 diabetes. Findings and caveats of the study: Healthy donors had naive, central memory and Treg TCRB repertoires that appeared less similar than those seen among patients. Among patients with Type 1 diabetes, TCRB CDR3s were moderately but significantly shorter in every one of the four CD4+ subsets. PCR could preferentially amplify shorter templates, alike in patients and controls.

The CDR3 runs to 13 residues. V lost 3 bases and J 0 bases, leaving 8 bases between the germline ends. In germline, CDR1 is SQVTM, CDR2 ANQGSEA. CD45RO/CCR7/CD25/CD127/CD95/CD27 separated CD4+ naive, central memory, regulatory and stem cell-like memory cells by sorting. The receptor was derived from a man aged 25-40 years with type 1 diabetes. Sequenced sample: central memory CD4+ T cells from blood. The rearrangement joins TRBV29-1 to TRBJ2-5, with a possible D match to TRBD2 (5 bases). CDR3 region: CSVDLGDQETQYF. For the CDR3, the DNA is TGCAGCGTTGATTTGGGAGACCAAGAGACCCAGTACTTC.